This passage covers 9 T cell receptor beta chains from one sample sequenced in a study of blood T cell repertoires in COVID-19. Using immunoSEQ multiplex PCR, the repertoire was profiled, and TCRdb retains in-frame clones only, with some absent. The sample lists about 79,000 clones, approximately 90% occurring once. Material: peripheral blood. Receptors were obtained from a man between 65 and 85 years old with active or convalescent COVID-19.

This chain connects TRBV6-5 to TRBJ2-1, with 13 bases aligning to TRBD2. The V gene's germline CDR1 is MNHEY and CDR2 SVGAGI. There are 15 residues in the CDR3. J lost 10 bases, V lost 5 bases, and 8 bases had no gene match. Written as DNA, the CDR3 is TGTGCCAGCAGTCCTGGACTAGCGGGGGTGAAAGAGCAGTTCTTC. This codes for CASSPGLAGVKEQFF.

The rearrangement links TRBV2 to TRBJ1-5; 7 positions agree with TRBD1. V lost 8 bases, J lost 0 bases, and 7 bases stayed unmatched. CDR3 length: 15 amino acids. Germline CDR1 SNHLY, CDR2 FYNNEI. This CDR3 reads CASAQDRNSNQPQHF. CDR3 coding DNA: TGTGCCAGCGCCCAGGACAGGAATAGCAATCAGCCCCAGCATTTT.

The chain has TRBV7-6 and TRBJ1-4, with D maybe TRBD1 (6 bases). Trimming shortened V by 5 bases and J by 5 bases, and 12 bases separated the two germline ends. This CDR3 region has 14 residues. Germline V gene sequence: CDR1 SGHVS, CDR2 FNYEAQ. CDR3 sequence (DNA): TGTGCCAGCAGCCCCCGGGGGGCGAATGAAAAACTGTTTTTT. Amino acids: CASSPRGANEKLFF.

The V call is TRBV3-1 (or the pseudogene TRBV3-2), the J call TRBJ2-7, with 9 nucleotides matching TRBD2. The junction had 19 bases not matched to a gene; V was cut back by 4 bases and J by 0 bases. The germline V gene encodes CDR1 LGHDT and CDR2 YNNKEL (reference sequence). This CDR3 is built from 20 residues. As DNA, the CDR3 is TGTGCCAGCAGCCTAAGACTGTCAGGATTTAGCGGGAGAGTCTCCTACGAGCAGTACTTC. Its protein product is CASSLRLSGFSGRVSYEQYF.

The CDR3 loop reads CASSFWTGGNQPQHF. CDR3 bases: TGTGCCAGCAGTTTTTGGACAGGGGGCAATCAGCCCCAGCATTTT. The V and J genes are TRBV28 and TRBJ1-5; 9 bases match TRBD1. The CDR3 spans 15 residues. Germline V gene sequence: CDR1 MDHEN, CDR2 SYDVKM. With 3 bases clipped from V and 2 bases from J, the junction kept 2 bases outside the gene matches.

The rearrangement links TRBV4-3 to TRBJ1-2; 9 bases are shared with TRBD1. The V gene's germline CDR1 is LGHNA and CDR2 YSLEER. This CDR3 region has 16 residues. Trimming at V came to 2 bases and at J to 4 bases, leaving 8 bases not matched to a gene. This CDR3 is CASSQKGQGVAYGYTF. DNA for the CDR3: TGCGCCAGCAGCCAAAAGGGACAGGGCGTCGCCTATGGCTACACCTTC.

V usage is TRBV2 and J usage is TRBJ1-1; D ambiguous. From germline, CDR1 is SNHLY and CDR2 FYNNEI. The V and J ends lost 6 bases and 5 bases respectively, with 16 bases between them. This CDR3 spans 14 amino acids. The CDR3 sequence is CASSQRESRTEAFF. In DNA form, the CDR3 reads TGTGCCAGCAGCCAGAGGGAGTCTAGGACTGAAGCTTTCTTT.

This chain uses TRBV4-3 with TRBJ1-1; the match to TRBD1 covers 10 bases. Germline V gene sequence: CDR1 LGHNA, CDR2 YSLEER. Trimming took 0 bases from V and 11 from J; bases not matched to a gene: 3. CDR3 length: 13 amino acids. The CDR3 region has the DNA TGCGCCAGCAGCCAAGATCGGACAGGGGGTGCTTTCTTT. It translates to CASSQDRTGGAFF.

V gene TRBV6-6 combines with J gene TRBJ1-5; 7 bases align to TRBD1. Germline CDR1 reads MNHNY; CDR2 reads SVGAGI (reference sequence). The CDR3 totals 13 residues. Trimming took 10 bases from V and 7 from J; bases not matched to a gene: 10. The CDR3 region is CATKGALNQPQHF. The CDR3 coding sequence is TGTGCCACTAAGGGGGCCTTAAACCAGCCCCAGCATTTT.